This entry features one T cell receptor (beta chain) sequence. TCRdb reprocessed the 5' RACE reads with MiXCR, giving one entry per CDR3 protein. The sample carries roughly 340,000 distinct CDR3 sequences, 8.5% to 10% recorded once. These data originate in a study of T cells after yellow fever vaccination. This CDR3 has 14 residues. CDR1 is LGHNA, CDR2 YSLEER, per germline. The V end was cut by 0 bases, the J end by 8 bases, with 13 bases between. This receptor was taken from a man younger than 35 who received the YFV17D yellow fever vaccine. J is TRBJ1-2 and V is TRBV4-3; the D is unclear. This material consisted of PBMCs, taken on the day of the first yellow fever vaccination. The CDR3 DNA follows: TGCGCCAGCAGCCAAGAGAAGGCGGGGTCCGGCTACACCTTC. Amino acids: CASSQEKAGSGYTF.